This T cell receptor (beta chain) is from a study of CD8 T cells in Susac syndrome. Regarding the study as a whole: The authors acknowledged that their TCR sequencing and HLA analysis involved a relatively small number of individuals. Clonal expansion was present among Susac CD8+ cells. This expansion reached its peak in TEMRA cells and in active patients. Susac-specific public clones found in total CD8+ repertoires numbered 15 to 20, and those in CD8+ TEMRA repertoires numbered about 5.

RNA was extracted with the RNeasy kit, and a quantity of about 0.45 to 1 ug was reverse transcribed using random hexamers. TCRdb re-analysed the immunoSEQ multiplex PCR reads in MiXCR, keeping a single row per CDR3 protein. The sample has approximately 87,000 distinct CDR3 sequences; approximately 96% are singletons. The TEMRA cells underwent FACS enrichment, while the CD8+ and CD4+ T cells underwent negative isolation. A word on this clonotype: The antigen is not known.

Trimming removed 3 bases from V and 4 bases from J; junction bases left unmatched: 5. The germline gives CDR1 GTSNPN, CDR2 SVGIG (reference sequence). The length of the CDR3 is 14 residues. The chain recombines TRBV30 with TRBJ2-7; 11 bases agree with TRBD2. Sequencing used CD8+ T cells from PBMCs. The receptor was isolated from a human donor with Susac syndrome. The CDR3 here is CAWRIAGGRYEQYF. The CDR3 nucleotides read TGTGCCTGGAGAATAGCGGGAGGGCGGTACGAGCAGTACTTC.